This T cell receptor beta chain was documented in a study of T cells in Graves' hyperthyroidism and ophthalmopathy. Turning to the study itself: Peripheral blood was drawn at first diagnosis, prior to all treatment.

The J segment lost 9 bases and the V segment lost 4 bases, leaving 22 bases of the junction unmatched. This CDR3 spans 20 amino acids. Germline CDR1 reads SGHTA; CDR2 reads FQGNSA. Amplification of TCR beta CDR3 regions was performed using RNA transcripts as template. First-round RT-PCR targeting the TCR CDR3 was performed with the HTBI primer set. TCRdb recomputed calls from the multiplex PCR reads with MiXCR, one row per CDR3 protein. The table has about 480,000 distinct CDR3 sequences, 13% to 15% seen once; the top ten hold 17%. The sequence was obtained from a woman aged 18-30 years with Graves' hyperthyroidism. The chain recombines TRBV7-2 with TRBJ2-2; TRBD1 matches at 11 bases. The sequencing input was blood. This chain's CDR3 is CASSYVLGTGGSSGSRELFF. In DNA, the CDR3 is TGTGCCAGCAGCTACGTTCTTGGGACAGGGGGTTCTAGCGGGTCCAGGGAGCTGTTTTTT.